Following are 7 T cell receptor beta chains from one sample sequenced in a study of blood T cell repertoires in COVID-19. Clones were read by immunoSEQ multiplex PCR, and TCRdb kept only the in-frame ones, dropping some. The sample records more than 200,000 clones, roughly 88% being singletons. The specimen sequenced was peripheral blood. The receptors stem from a middle-aged man with acute or convalescent COVID-19.

The chain has TRBV19 and TRBJ2-7; TRBD1 might be the D (5 bases). V lost 4 bases and J 5 bases, leaving 12 bases between the germline ends. This CDR3 comprises 13 residues. In germline, CDR1 is LNHDA, CDR2 SQIVND (reference sequence). The DNA of the CDR3 is TGTGCCAGTAGTACCACGGACAAGGACGAGCAGTACTTC. Protein product: CASSTTDKDEQYF.

This clone is a singleton in its sample. This chain connects TRBV3-1 (or the pseudogene TRBV3-2) to TRBJ1-2; weak D call: TRBD1 (5 bases). This CDR3 region has 15 residues. With 1 base removed from V and 8 bases from J, the gap between germline ends came to 17 bases. Germline-derived CDR1 and CDR2 are LGHDT and YNNKEL (reference sequence). CDR3 loop: CASSQGMGPAWGYTF. The CDR3 region has the DNA TGTGCCAGCAGCCAAGGGATGGGGCCGGCGTGGGGCTACACCTTC.

V is TRBV30 and J is TRBJ2-5; D might be TRBD2 (6 bases). The CDR3 contains 14 residues. V was pared by 0 bases and J by 0 bases, with 8 bases between. Germline assignment: CDR1 GTSNPN and CDR2 SVGIG (reference sequence). CDR3 DNA sequence: TGTGCCTGGAGTGTCCTAGCGTACCAAGAGACCCAGTACTTC. Encoded protein: CAWSVLAYQETQYF.

This chain links TRBV2 with TRBJ1-1, with D unclear. V lost 5 bases and J 11 bases, leaving 18 bases between the germline ends. This CDR3 contains 13 residues. Germline V gives CDR1 SNHLY, CDR2 FYNNEI. The CDR3 is CASSQVAVNWAFF. The CDR3 DNA reads TGTGCCAGCAGTCAGGTAGCGGTCAACTGGGCTTTCTTT. Using reference TRBV2 and TRBJ1-1 for the parts outside the CDR3, the full variable domain is EPEVTQTPSHQVTQMGQEVILRCVPISNHLYFYWYRQILGQKVEFLVSFYNNEISEKSEIFDDQFSVERPDGSNFTLKIRSTKLEDSAMYFCASSQVAVNWAFFGQGTRLTVV.

V gene TRBV15 combines with J gene TRBJ2-7, with 10 bases that match TRBD2. This CDR3 has 15 amino acids. With V trimmed by 5 bases and J by 7 bases, 11 bases remained unmatched. Germline assignment: CDR1 LNHNV and CDR2 YYDKDF (reference sequence). CDR3 nucleotides: TGTGCCACCAGCGCTAGCGGGAGTAGTTCGAGAGAGCAGTACTTC. Encoded protein: CATSASGSSSREQYF.

This chain connects TRBV11-3 to TRBJ2-1; D not resolved. Trimming pared 0 bases from V and 0 bases from J, leaving 6 bases between. Germline V gives CDR1 SGHNT, CDR2 YENEEA. The CDR3 spans 15 residues. CDR3 in amino acids: CASSLESSSYNEQFF. The CDR3 bases are TGTGCCAGCAGCTTAGAATCCAGCTCCTACAATGAGCAGTTCTTC.

This clone was recorded a few times. This rearrangement joins TRBV9 to TRBJ2-2, with D perhaps TRBD1 (5 bases). The germline V gene encodes CDR1 SGDLS and CDR2 YYNGEE. The CDR3 spans 16 residues. V lost 0 bases and J 4 bases, leaving 13 bases between the germline ends. CDR3 in DNA: TGTGCCAGCAGCGTAGCTCCGGACACCCCCACCGGGGAGCTGTTTTTT. It is translated as CASSVAPDTPTGELFF. The variable domain in full, completed from reference TRBV9 and TRBJ2-2, reads DSGVTQTPKHLITATGQRVTLRCSPRSGDLSVYWYQQSLDQGLQFLIQYYNGEERAKGNILERFSAQQFPDLHSELNLSSLELGDSALYFCASSVAPDTPTGELFFGEGSRLTVL.